Described below is a single TCR beta chain sequence and its context. This sample is drawn from a study of OX40 agonist ivuxolimab in advanced cancers. Assay: immunoSEQ multiplex PCR; the TCRdb copy retains only in-frame clones and omits some. The data hold approximately 74,000 clones, with roughly four fifths observed a single time. There are 14 residues in the CDR3. Germline assignment: CDR1 SGHTA and CDR2 FQGNSA. The V gene lost 1 base and the J gene lost 7 bases, with 11 bases spanning the gap. Autoimmune disease history or systemic immunosuppression disqualified patients. The TCR sequence derives from an adult with an advanced solid tumor such as melanoma, head and neck, liver or kidney cancer. The V and J genes are TRBV7-2 and TRBJ2-1; D ambiguous. The specimen comprised CD4+ or CD8+ T cells sorted from blood, sampled in a trial of the OX40 agonist ivuxolimab. The CDR3 coding sequence is TGTGCCAGCAGCTTAGTATCAGATACTAATGAGCAGTTCTTC. It specifies CASSLVSDTNEQFF.